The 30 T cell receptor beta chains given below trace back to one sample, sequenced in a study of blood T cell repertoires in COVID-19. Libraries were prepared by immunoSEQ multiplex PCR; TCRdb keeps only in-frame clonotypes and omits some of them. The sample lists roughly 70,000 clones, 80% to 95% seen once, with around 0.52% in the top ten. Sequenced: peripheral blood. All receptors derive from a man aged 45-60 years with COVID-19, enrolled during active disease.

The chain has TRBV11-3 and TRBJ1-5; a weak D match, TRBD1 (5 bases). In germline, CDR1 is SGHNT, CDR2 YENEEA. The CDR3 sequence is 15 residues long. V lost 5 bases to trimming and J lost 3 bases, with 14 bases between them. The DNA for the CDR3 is TGTGCCAGCAGCAGAGGACATTCACACAATCAGCCCCAGCATTTT. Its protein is CASSRGHSHNQPQHF.

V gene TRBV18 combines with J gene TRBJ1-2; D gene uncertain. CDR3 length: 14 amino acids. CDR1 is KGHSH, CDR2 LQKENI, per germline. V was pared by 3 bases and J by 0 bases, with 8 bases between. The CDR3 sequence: CASSPQKANYGYTF. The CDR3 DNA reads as TGTGCCAGCTCACCCCAGAAAGCTAACTATGGCTACACCTTC.

CDR3 nucleotides: TGTGCCAGCAGCTTAACGAACAGGGTCATTGAAGCTTTCTTT. It codes for CASSLTNRVIEAFF. V gene TRBV7-8 combines with J gene TRBJ1-1; tentatively, D is TRBD1 (6 bases). The CDR3 is 14 amino acids. Germline V gene sequence: CDR1 SGHVS, CDR2 FQNEAQ. V was clipped by 2 bases and J by 7 bases, with 14 bases between them.

CDR3 sequence reads: CASSNRGRGEQFF. As DNA, the CDR3 is TGTGCCAGCAGCAACCGTGGCAGGGGTGAGCAGTTCTTC. The chain uses TRBV2 and TRBJ2-1; D possibly corresponds to TRBD1 (6 bases). Between the trimmed V and J ends, which lost 6 bases and 9 bases, there was a span of 15 bases. This CDR3 is built from 13 residues. In germline, CDR1 is SNHLY, CDR2 FYNNEI.

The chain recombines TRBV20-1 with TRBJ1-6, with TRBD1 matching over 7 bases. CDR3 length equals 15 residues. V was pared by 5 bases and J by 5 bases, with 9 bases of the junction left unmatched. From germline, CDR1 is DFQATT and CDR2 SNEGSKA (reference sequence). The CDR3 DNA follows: TGCAGTGCTCGTGGGGGGACAGTAAATAATTCACCCCTCCACTTT. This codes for CSARGGTVNNSPLHF.

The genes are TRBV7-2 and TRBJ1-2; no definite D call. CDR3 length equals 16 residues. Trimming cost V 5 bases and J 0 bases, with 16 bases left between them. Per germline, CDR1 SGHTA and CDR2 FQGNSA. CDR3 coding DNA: TGTGCCAGCAGCCATATCGGGAGGAACACTAACTATGGCTACACCTTC. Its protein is CASSHIGRNTNYGYTF.

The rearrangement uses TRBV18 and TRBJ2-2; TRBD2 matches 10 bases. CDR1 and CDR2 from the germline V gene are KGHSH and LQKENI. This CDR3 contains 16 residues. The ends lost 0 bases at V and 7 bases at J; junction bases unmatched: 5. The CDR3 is CASSPPLAGVIGELFF. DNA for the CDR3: TGTGCCAGCTCACCACCCCTAGCGGGAGTCATCGGGGAGCTGTTTTTT.

This CDR3 is CASSQDSGEKLFF. The CDR3 coding sequence is TGCGCCAGCAGCCAAGATAGCGGTGAAAAACTGTTTTTT. This sequence joins TRBV4-3 and TRBJ1-4; D gene ambiguous. Germline V lookup: CDR1 LGHNA, CDR2 YSLEER. The CDR3 runs to 13 residues. Trimming removed 0 bases from V and 7 bases from J, with 6 bases in between.

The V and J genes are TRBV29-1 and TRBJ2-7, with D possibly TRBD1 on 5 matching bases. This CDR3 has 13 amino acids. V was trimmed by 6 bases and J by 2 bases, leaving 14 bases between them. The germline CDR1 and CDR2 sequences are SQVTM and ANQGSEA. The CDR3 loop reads CSVRVSGTYEQYF. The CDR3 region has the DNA TGCAGCGTCAGGGTTTCGGGCACCTACGAGCAGTACTTC.

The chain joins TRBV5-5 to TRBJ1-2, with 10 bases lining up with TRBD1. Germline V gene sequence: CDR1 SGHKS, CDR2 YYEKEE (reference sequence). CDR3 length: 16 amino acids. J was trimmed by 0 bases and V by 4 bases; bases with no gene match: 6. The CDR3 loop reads CASSRDRGPSNYGYTF. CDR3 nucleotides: TGTGCCAGCAGCCGGGACAGGGGTCCTTCTAACTATGGCTACACCTTC.

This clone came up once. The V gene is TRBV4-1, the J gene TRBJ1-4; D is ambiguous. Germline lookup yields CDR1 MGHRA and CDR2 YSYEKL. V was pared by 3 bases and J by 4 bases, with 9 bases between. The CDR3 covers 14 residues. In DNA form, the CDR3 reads TGCGCCAGCAGCCAGGTCAAGCTTAATGAAAAACTGTTTTTT. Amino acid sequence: CASSQVKLNEKLFF.

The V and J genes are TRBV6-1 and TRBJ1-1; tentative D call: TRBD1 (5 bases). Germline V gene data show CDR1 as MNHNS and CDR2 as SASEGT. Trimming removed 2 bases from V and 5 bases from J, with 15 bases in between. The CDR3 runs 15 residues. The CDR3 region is CASSESTRAETEAFF. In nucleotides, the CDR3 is TGTGCCAGCAGTGAATCCACCAGGGCAGAGACTGAAGCTTTCTTT.

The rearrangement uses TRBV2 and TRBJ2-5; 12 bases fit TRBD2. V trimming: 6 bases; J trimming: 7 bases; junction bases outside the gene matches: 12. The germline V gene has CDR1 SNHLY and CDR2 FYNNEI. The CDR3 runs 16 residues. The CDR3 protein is CASRRLAGVGGGTQYF. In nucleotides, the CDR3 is TGTGCCAGCAGAAGACTAGCGGGAGTGGGTGGGGGGACCCAGTACTTC.

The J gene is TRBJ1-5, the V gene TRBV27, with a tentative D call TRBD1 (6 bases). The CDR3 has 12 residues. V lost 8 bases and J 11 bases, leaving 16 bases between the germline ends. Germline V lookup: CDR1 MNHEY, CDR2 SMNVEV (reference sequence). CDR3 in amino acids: CASFSPGGTQHF. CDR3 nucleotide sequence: TGTGCCAGCTTCTCCCCGGGGGGCACCCAGCATTTT.

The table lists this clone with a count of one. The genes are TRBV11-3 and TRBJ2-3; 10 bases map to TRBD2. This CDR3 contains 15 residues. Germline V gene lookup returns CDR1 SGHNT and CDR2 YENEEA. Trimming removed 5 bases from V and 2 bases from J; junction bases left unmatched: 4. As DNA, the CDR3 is TGTGCCAGCAGCCTCGGACTAGCGGACACAGATACGCAGTATTTT. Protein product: CASSLGLADTDTQYF.

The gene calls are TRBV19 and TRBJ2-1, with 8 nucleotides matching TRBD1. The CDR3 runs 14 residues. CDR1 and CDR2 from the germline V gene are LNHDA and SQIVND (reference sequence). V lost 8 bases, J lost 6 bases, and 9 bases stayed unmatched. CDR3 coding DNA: TGTGCCAGTCGGGAACAGGGGGAAGGCAATGAGCAGTTCTTC. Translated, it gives CASREQGEGNEQFF. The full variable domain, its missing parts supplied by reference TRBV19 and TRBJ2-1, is DGGITQSPKYLFRKEGQNVTLSCEQNLNHDAMYWYRQDPGQGLRLIYYSQIVNDFQKGDIAEGYSVSREKKESFPLTVTSAQKNPTAFYLCASREQGEGNEQFFGPGTRLTVL.

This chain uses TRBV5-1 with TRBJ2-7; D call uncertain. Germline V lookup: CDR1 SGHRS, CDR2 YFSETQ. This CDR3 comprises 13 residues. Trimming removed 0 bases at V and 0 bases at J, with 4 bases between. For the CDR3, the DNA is TGCGCCAGCAGCTTGGACATCTCCTACGAGCAGTACTTC. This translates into CASSLDISYEQYF.

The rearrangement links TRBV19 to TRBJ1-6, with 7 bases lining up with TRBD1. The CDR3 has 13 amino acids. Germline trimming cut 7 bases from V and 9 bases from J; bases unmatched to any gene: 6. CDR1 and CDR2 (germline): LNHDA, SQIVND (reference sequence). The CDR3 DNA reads TGTGCCAGTAACGAGGGGGCACCTTCACCCCTCCACTTT. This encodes CASNEGAPSPLHF.

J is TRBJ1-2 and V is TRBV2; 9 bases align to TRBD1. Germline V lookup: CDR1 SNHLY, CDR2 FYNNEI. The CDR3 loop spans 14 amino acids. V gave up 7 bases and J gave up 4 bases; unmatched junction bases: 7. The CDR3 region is CASIRTGVGYGYTF. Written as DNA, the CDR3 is TGTGCCAGCATCCGGACAGGGGTTGGCTATGGCTACACCTTC.

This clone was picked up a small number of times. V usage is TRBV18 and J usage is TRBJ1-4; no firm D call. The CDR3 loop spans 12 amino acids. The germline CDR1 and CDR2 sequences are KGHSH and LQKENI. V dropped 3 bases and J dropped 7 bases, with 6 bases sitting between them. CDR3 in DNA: TGTGCCAGCTCACCCGGTCCTGAAAAACTGTTTTTT. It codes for CASSPGPEKLFF.

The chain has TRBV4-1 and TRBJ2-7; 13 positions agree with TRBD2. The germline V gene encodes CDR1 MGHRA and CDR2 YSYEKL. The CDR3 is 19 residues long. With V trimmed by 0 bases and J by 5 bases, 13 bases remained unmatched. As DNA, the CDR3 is TGCGCCAGCAGCCAAGATTTTCGGCGGACTAGCGGGAGTAAAGACGAGCAGTACTTC. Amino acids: CASSQDFRRTSGSKDEQYF.

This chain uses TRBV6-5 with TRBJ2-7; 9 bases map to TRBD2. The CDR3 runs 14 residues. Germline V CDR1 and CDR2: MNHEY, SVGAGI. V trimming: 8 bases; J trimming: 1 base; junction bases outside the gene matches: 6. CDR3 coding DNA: TGTGCCAGCCCTTATAGCGGGGGATCCTACGAGCAGTACTTC. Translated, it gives CASPYSGGSYEQYF.

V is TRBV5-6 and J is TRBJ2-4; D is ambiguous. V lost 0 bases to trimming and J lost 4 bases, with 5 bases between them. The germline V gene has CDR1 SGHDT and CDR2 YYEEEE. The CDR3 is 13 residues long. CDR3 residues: CASSLGRKNIQYF. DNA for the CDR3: TGTGCCAGCAGCTTGGGTAGAAAAAACATTCAGTACTTC.

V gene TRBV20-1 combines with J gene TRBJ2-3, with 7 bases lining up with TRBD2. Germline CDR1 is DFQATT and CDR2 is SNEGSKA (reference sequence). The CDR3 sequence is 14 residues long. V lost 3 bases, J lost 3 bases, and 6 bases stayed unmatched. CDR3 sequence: CSASWSGVTDTQYF. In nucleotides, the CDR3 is TGCAGTGCTAGTTGGAGCGGGGTAACAGATACGCAGTATTTT.

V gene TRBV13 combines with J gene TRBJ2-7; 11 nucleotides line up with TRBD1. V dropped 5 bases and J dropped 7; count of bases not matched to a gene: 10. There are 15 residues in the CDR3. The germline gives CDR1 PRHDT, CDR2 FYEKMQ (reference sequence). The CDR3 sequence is CASSRPGQGGWEQYF. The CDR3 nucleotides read TGTGCCAGCAGCCGACCGGGACAGGGGGGATGGGAGCAGTACTTC.

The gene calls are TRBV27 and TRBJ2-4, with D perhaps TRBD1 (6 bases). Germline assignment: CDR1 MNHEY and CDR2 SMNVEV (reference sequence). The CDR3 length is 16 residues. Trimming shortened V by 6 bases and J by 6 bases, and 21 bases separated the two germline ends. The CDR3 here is CASSSKPYRAPNIQYF. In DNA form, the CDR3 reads TGTGCCAGCAGCTCGAAACCTTACAGGGCACCAAACATTCAGTACTTC.

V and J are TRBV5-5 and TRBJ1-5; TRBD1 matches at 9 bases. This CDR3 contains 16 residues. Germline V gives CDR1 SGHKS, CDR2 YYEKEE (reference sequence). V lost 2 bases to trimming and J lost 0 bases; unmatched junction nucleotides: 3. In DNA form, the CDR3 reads TGTGCCAGCAGCTTCGGACAGGGGTATAGCAATCAGCCCCAGCATTTT. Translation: CASSFGQGYSNQPQHF.

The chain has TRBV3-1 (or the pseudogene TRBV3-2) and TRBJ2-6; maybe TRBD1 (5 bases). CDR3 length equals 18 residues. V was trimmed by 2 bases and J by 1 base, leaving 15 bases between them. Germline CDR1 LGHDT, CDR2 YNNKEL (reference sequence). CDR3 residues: CASSQMVGAWSGANVLTF. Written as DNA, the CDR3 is TGTGCCAGCAGCCAAATGGTAGGGGCCTGGTCTGGGGCCAACGTCCTGACTTTC.

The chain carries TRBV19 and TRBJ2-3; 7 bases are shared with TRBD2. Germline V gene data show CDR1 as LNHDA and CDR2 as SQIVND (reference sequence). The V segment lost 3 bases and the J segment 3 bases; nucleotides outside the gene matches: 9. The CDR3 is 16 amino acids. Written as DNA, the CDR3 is TGTGCCAGTAGTATCCCCGGACTAGATATTACAGATACGCAGTATTTT. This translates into CASSIPGLDITDTQYF.

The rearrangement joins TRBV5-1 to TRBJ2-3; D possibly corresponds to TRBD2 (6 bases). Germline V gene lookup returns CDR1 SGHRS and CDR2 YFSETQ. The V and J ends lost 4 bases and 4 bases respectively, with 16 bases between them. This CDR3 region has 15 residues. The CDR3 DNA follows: TGCGCCAGCAGCGGACGGGAGAAAGGGTCAGATACGCAGTATTTT. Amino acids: CASSGREKGSDTQYF.